Listed below are T cell receptor beta chains from one sample, sequenced in a study of shared clonotypes between healthy human individuals. The protocol was immunoSEQ multiplex PCR, while the TCRdb copy is restricted to in-frame clones and leaves out a portion. The sample lists roughly 1.5 million clones, 98% occurring once. The sample taken for sequencing was naive CD4+ T cells sorted from blood. Receptors were obtained from a man younger than 45 in good health. Both conserved end residues are part of each CDR3. The D gene is left open where the match is weak. The size field is filled for only some rows; it gives once, few, many or a size class.

v_gene	d_gene	abundance	j_gene	CDR3nt	CDR3aa
TRBV11-2	NA	NA	TRBJ2-1	TGTGCCAGCGCTAGACAGAACTACAATGAGCAGTTCTTC	CASARQNYNEQFF
TRBV10-3	TRBD2	NA	TRBJ2-1	TGTGCCATCAGTGGACTAGCGGGATGGCCCTCGAACAATGAGCAGTTCTTC	CAISGLAGWPSNNEQFF
TRBV28	TRBD2	NA	TRBJ2-1	TGTGCCAGCAGTTTAATACTAGCGGGACAGAATGAGCAGTTCTTC	CASSLILAGQNEQFF
TRBV5-6	NA	NA	TRBJ2-2	TGTGCCAGCAGCTTGGGACCTCAGTCGAACACCGGGGAGCTGTTTTTT	CASSLGPQSNTGELFF
TRBV5-1	NA	NA	TRBJ1-3	TGCGCCAGCAGCTTGGACAGGGCATTCTCTGGAAACACCATATATTTT	CASSLDRAFSGNTIYF
TRBV18	NA	NA	TRBJ1-5	TGTGCCAGCTCACCCTATACCAATCAGCCCCAGCATTTT	CASSPYTNQPQHF
TRBV11-1	TRBD1	NA	TRBJ1-2	TGTGCCAGCAGCGCCCAGACAGGGGAGTATGGCTACACCTTC	CASSAQTGEYGYTF
TRBV5-4	NA	NA	TRBJ2-3	TGTGCCAGCAGCCTGATTGGGGGAGGGCAGTATTTT	CASSLIGGGQYF
TRBV4-3	TRBD2	once	TRBJ2-7	TGCGCCAGCAGCCAAGAGCTTAGCGGGAGTGGTGGGGGGTACGAGCAGTACTTC	CASSQELSGSGGGYEQYF
TRBV25-1	NA	once	TRBJ2-7	TGTGCCAGCAGGGAAGCGGCTTCCTACGAGCAGTACTTC	CASREAASYEQYF
TRBV11-3	TRBD2	NA	TRBJ2-2	TGTGCCAGCAGCTCGGGACTAGCACCGGAGCTGTTTTTT	CASSSGLAPELFF
TRBV14	TRBD1	NA	TRBJ1-3	TGTGCCAGCAGCCAAGACCGAACAGGGACAGGGGACAAGGGAAACACCATATATTTT	CASSQDRTGTGDKGNTIYF
TRBV27	NA	NA	TRBJ2-7	TGTGCCAGCAGTTTATCTGGGAACTACGAGCAGTACTTC	CASSLSGNYEQYF
TRBV5-1	TRBD2	NA	TRBJ2-1	TGCGCCAGCAGCTACGGACTAGCGGGAGGTGTCGAGCAGTTCTTC	CASSYGLAGGVEQFF
TRBV9	NA	NA	TRBJ2-5	TGTGCCAGCAGCACCCCGGGGACCCAAGAGACCCAGTACTTC	CASSTPGTQETQYF
TRBV19	NA	NA	TRBJ2-7	TGTGCCAGTAGTATAGCTGAGGCGGCTACGGAGCAGTACTTC	CASSIAEAATEQYF
TRBV7-9	TRBD1	NA	TRBJ1-2	TGTGCCCTCACCGACAGGGCGATGAACGTCCGATCTAACTATGGCTACACCTTC	CALTDRAMNVRSNYGYTF
TRBV2	TRBD1	NA	TRBJ2-5	TGTGCCAGCAGTGACCCAGGGGGCTTTTTGGAGACCCAGTACTTC	CASSDPGGFLETQYF
TRBV5-6	NA	NA	TRBJ2-3	TGTGCCAGCAGCTTGGCGGGCACAGATACGCAGTATTTT	CASSLAGTDTQYF
TRBV18	TRBD2	NA	TRBJ2-1	TGTGCCAGCTCACCACCGGGACTAGCGGGAGTTGAGCAGTTCTTC	CASSPPGLAGVEQFF
TRBV2	TRBD2	NA	TRBJ2-5	TGTGCCAGCAGTAACGTAGCGGGAGCTCAGGGGACCCAGTACTTC	CASSNVAGAQGTQYF
TRBV25-1	NA	NA	TRBJ1-1	TGTGCCAGCAGTGGTGAGGGACATAGGAACACTGAAGCTTTCTTT	CASSGEGHRNTEAFF
TRBV5-1	NA	NA	TRBJ1-5	TGCGCCAGCAGCTCGCGGACGGTGATTAGCAATCAGCCCCAGCATTTT	CASSSRTVISNQPQHF
TRBV6-1	NA	NA	TRBJ2-1	TGTGCCAGCAGTGAGGCGCCGGGCGATGAGCAGTTCTTC	CASSEAPGDEQFF
TRBV28	NA	NA	TRBJ1-2	TGTGCCAGCAGACGTTTTGGGGCGCTTAACTATGGCTACACCTTC	CASRRFGALNYGYTF
TRBV19	NA	NA	TRBJ2-2	TGTGCCAGTAGTCGGCCGGGACCGAACACCGGGGAGCTGTTTTTT	CASSRPGPNTGELFF
TRBV4-3	NA	once	TRBJ2-7	TGCGCCAGCAGCCAAGATATGTCCTACGAGCAGTACTTC	CASSQDMSYEQYF
TRBV9	NA	NA	TRBJ2-1	TGTGCCAGCAGCTCCCGACAGGTTAACAATGAGCAGTTCTTC	CASSSRQVNNEQFF
TRBV9	TRBD1	NA	TRBJ1-1	TGTGCCAGCAGCGTAGGTTTGGGGACAGGAAAGAACACTGAAGCTTTCTTT	CASSVGLGTGKNTEAFF
TRBV9	NA	NA	TRBJ1-2	TGTGCCAGCAGCGTTATTGATCGTGGCTACACCTTC	CASSVIDRGYTF
TRBV18	TRBD1	NA	TRBJ1-5	TGTGCCAGCTCACAAAATACAGGGGGCGTTCAGCCCCAGCATTTT	CASSQNTGGVQPQHF
TRBV29-1	TRBD1	NA	TRBJ2-5	TGCAGCGTGGGGGACAGGTTGGGAACCCAAGAGACCCAGTACTTC	CSVGDRLGTQETQYF
TRBV5-6	NA	NA	TRBJ1-1	TGTGCCAGCAGCCAGAGGTTTCCGAACACTGAAGCTTTCTTT	CASSQRFPNTEAFF
TRBV19	NA	NA	TRBJ1-4	TGTGCCAGTAGTATTTGGCAGGGTATCGCAACTAATGAAAAACTGTTTTTT	CASSIWQGIATNEKLFF
TRBV15	NA	NA	TRBJ2-7	TGTGCCACCAGCAGAGATTGGCGGCCTTCCTACGAGCAGTACTTC	CATSRDWRPSYEQYF
TRBV29-1	NA	NA	TRBJ2-3	TGCAGCGTGCAGAGCAGGAGCACAGATACGCAGTATTTT	CSVQSRSTDTQYF
TRBV5-6	TRBD1	NA	TRBJ2-7	TGTGCCAGCAGCTTGGGGCAGGGGGCGTTCCACGAGCAGTACTTC	CASSLGQGAFHEQYF
TRBV7-8	NA	NA	TRBJ2-2	TGTGCCAGCAGCTTAGGCCAGAGGAACACCGGGGAGCTGTTTTTT	CASSLGQRNTGELFF
TRBV11-2	NA	NA	TRBJ1-5	TGTGCCAGCAGCTTAGGGGGGCGGAACAATCAGCCCCAGCATTTT	CASSLGGRNNQPQHF
TRBV25-1	TRBD2	NA	TRBJ2-1	TGTGCCAGCAGGAAAACTAGCGGGAGCCGGGGTAATGAGCAGTTCTTC	CASRKTSGSRGNEQFF
TRBV5-6	TRBD1	NA	TRBJ1-1	TGTGCCAGCAGCTTCTGGACAGGTCTTATAATGAACACTGAAGCTTTCTTT	CASSFWTGLIMNTEAFF
TRBV5-4	TRBD2	NA	TRBJ2-7	TGTGCCAGCAGCTTCGGAGCGGGAGAATACGAGCAGTACTTC	CASSFGAGEYEQYF
TRBV7-6	NA	NA	TRBJ2-5	TGTGCCAGCAGTTCATCAGAGACCCAGTACTTC	CASSSSETQYF
TRBV5-4	TRBD2	NA	TRBJ2-4	TGTGCCAGCAGCTGGGGGACTAGCGGCCAAAACATTCAGTACTTC	CASSWGTSGQNIQYF
TRBV5-1	TRBD1	once	TRBJ2-1	TGCGCCAGCAGTTTTTCACTCGGGACAGGTGGACATGAGCAGTTCTTC	CASSFSLGTGGHEQFF
TRBV10-3	TRBD2	NA	TRBJ2-7	TGTGCCATCAGTGAGTCGAAGGGACTAGCGGGCATCTACGAGCAGTACTTC	CAISESKGLAGIYEQYF
TRBV7-2	NA	NA	TRBJ1-1	TGTGCCAGCAGCTCAACGACGGGGAAGGGTGAAGCTTTCTTT	CASSSTTGKGEAFF
TRBV28	TRBD2	NA	TRBJ2-7	TGTGCCAGCCGGGCGGGAGGGGATCCTTCCGAGCAGTACTTC	CASRAGGDPSEQYF
TRBV4-3	TRBD2	NA	TRBJ2-7	TGCGCCAGCAGCCCCCGGGTAGCGGGAGCCTACGAGCAGTACTTC	CASSPRVAGAYEQYF
TRBV10-3	NA	NA	TRBJ2-2	TGTGCCATCAGTGAGGGAGGGCCGACCGGGGAGCTGTTTTTT	CAISEGGPTGELFF
TRBV19	NA	NA	TRBJ2-7	TGTGCCAGTAGTATAGTGTCAGGTACCTACGAGCAGTACTTC	CASSIVSGTYEQYF
TRBV18	NA	NA	TRBJ2-5	TGTGCCAGCTCACTTCGGGGGCAGCCCCAAGAGACCCAGTACTTC	CASSLRGQPQETQYF
TRBV5-1	TRBD1	NA	TRBJ2-3	TGCGCCAGCAGCTTGGCTGGGACAGGGGTGGCAGATACGCAGTATTTT	CASSLAGTGVADTQYF
TRBV18	TRBD2	NA	TRBJ2-1	TGTGCCAGCTCACCACTGCCTCGATCCGGGACTAGCGAATACAATGAGCAGTTCTTC	CASSPLPRSGTSEYNEQFF
TRBV4-3	NA	NA	TRBJ2-7	TGCGCCAGCAGCCAAGATATACCCAAGCGACTAGTTTTCTACGAGCAGTACTTC	CASSQDIPKRLVFYEQYF
TRBV2	NA	NA	TRBJ2-2	TGTGCCAGCAGTGAGGAGGCAGGGTCCACCGGGGAGCTGTTTTTT	CASSEEAGSTGELFF
TRBV14	NA	NA	TRBJ1-2	TGTGCCAGCGCCGCGGGGATTCGCTATGGCTACACCTTC	CASAAGIRYGYTF